This T cell receptor (beta chain) was recovered during a study of blood T cell repertoires in COVID-19. Study overall: Two consecutive negative NP/OP PCR tests, clearance, or resolved symptoms defined Cohort 3 recovery. Samples of COVID-19 (acute and convalescent) were obtained from the United States, Italy and Spain.

The data were produced by immunoSEQ multiplex PCR, yet TCRdb's version contains in-frame clones alone and is incomplete. The table records 350,000 to 400,000 clones, about 90% of them present only once. Germline V gives CDR1 SEHNR, CDR2 FQNEAQ (reference sequence). Trimming cost V 4 bases and J 3 bases; bases outside gene matches: 8. The CDR3 runs 15 residues. The genes are TRBV7-9 and TRBJ1-1, with 7 bases aligning to TRBD1. The receptor was isolated from a man aged 35-49 years in a cohort exposed to, infected with or recovered from COVID-19 (not recorded which). Sequenced: PBMCs or T cells enriched from blood (not recorded which). The CDR3 here is CASSSRQGWDTEAFF. The DNA for the CDR3 is TGTGCCAGCAGCTCCCGACAGGGCTGGGACACTGAAGCTTTCTTT.